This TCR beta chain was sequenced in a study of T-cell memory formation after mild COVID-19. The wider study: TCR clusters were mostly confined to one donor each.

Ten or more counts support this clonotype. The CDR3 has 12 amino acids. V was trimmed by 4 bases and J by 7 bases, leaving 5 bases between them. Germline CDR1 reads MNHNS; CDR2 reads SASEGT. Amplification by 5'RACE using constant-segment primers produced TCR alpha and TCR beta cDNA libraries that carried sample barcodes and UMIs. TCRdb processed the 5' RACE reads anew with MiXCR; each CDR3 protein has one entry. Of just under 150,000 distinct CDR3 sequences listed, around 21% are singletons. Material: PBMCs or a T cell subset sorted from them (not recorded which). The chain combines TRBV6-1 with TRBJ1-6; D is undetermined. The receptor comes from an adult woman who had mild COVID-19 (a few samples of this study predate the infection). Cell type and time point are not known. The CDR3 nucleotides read TGTGCCAGCAGTGTGGACAATTCACCCCTCCACTTT. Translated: CASSVDNSPLHF.